These T cell receptor beta chains were read from a single sample in a study of response to subunit inactivated influenza vaccine. Each CDR3 protein gets one entry after TCRdb re-called the RT-PCR reads with MiXCR. The sample yields under 850,000 distinct CDR3 sequences, around 20% seen once. The sequencing used PBMCs from blood, collected 4 to 6 days after vaccination. Every receptor here comes from a man between 50 and 59 years old who received an inactivated influenza vaccine. The CDR3 runs from the conserved cysteine through the conserved F or W. The D gene is left open where the match is weak. Size is stated for part of the rows, as once, few or many counts, or as a class when the clone is expanded.

CDR3 protein | CDR3 DNA | D gene | V gene | clone size | J gene
CASSTGIAFAGELFF | TGCGCCAGCAGCACGGGGATAGCCTTCGCCGGGGAGCTGTTTTTT | . | TRBV4-3 | few | TRBJ2-2
CASRAPLRTGPFMNTEAFF | TGTGCCAGCAGGGCCCCCCTTCGGACAGGACCATTCATGAACACTGAAGCTTTCTTT | TRBD1 | TRBV6-1 | few | TRBJ1-1
CASSPPPTTGQETQYF | TGTGCCAGCAGCCCGCCACCGACGACAGGGCAAGAGACCCAGTACTTC | TRBD1 | TRBV5-4 | once | TRBJ2-5
CATSPRLASLHEQYF | TGTGCCACCTCCCCAAGACTAGCGTCACTCCACGAGCAGTACTTC | TRBD2 | TRBV7-4 | . | TRBJ2-7
CAWTAGGSTDTQYF | TGTGCCTGGACTGCAGGGGGTAGCACAGATACGCAGTATTTT | TRBD1 | TRBV30 | . | TRBJ2-3
CAISLDRYEQYF | TGTGCCATCAGTCTTGACCGATACGAGCAGTACTTC | . | TRBV10-3 | . | TRBJ2-7
CASSLLGTGPDEQFF | TGTGCCAGCAGCTTATTGGGGACTGGGCCGGATGAGCAGTTCTTC | . | TRBV7-2 | many | TRBJ2-1
CASSLPRGRAFF | TGTGCCAGCAGCTTACCCCGTGGGCGGGCTTTCTTT | . | TRBV7-9 | . | TRBJ1-1
CASSLSLQGAYTF | TGCGCCAGCAGCTTGAGCCTACAGGGCGCCTACACCTTC | . | TRBV5-1 | . | TRBJ1-2
CASSVGSSPSYNEQFF | TGTGCCAGCAGCGTAGGAAGCTCCCCCTCCTACAATGAGCAGTTCTTC | . | TRBV9 | few | TRBJ2-1
CASSQGQGDGYTF | TGCGCCAGCAGCCAGGGACAGGGGGATGGCTACACCTTC | TRBD1 | TRBV5-1 | . | TRBJ1-2
CASSPHGGIQETQYF | TGTGCCAGCAGTCCTCATGGGGGGATACAAGAGACCCAGTACTTC | . | TRBV12-3/TRBV12-4 | few | TRBJ2-5
CASSKTSGSFDEQFF | TGTGCCAGCAGCAAAACTAGCGGGAGTTTCGATGAGCAGTTCTTC | TRBD2 | TRBV12-3/TRBV12-4 | . | TRBJ2-1
CASSRSGISHEQYF | TGTGCCAGCTCACGGTCAGGGATTAGCCACGAGCAGTACTTC | . | TRBV18 | . | TRBJ2-7
CASSFNVLTGFFSYEQYF | TGTGCCAGCAGTTTCAACGTCTTGACAGGCTTTTTCTCCTACGAGCAGTACTTC | . | TRBV28 | . | TRBJ2-7
CASSSESFRDLAYEQYF | TGTGCCAGCAGCTCTGAATCTTTCCGGGACCTGGCGTACGAGCAGTACTTC | . | TRBV7-2 | few | TRBJ2-7
CASSVDQGMNSPLHF | TGTGCCAGCAGCGTAGATCAGGGGATGAATTCACCCCTCCACTTT | . | TRBV9 | . | TRBJ1-6
CSAREASGRNEQFF | TGCAGTGCTAGAGAGGCTAGCGGGAGAAATGAGCAGTTCTTC | TRBD2 | TRBV20-1 | few | TRBJ2-1
CASSLEAGTTFREQFF | TGCGCCAGCAGCTTGGAGGCGGGAACAACATTCCGGGAGCAGTTCTTC | . | TRBV5-1 | . | TRBJ2-1
CSARGPGYQPQHF | TGCAGTGCTAGAGGGCCAGGATATCAGCCCCAGCATTTT | . | TRBV20-1 | . | TRBJ1-5
CASSLSPAGAGEQYF | TGCGCCAGCAGCTTGTCCCCAGCGGGAGCGGGTGAGCAGTACTTC | TRBD2 | TRBV5-1 | . | TRBJ2-7
CASSKTRGTDTQYF | TGCGCCAGCAGCAAAACCAGGGGCACAGATACGCAGTATTTT | . | TRBV5-1 | . | TRBJ2-3
CASSQATGWGTEAFF | TGCGCCAGCAGCCAAGCGACAGGGTGGGGCACTGAAGCTTTCTTT | TRBD1 | TRBV4-3 | few | TRBJ1-1
CASSAGGLRGEQFF | TGTGCCAGCAGCGCGGGGGGACTACGGGGTGAGCAGTTCTTC | TRBD2 | TRBV7-2 | few | TRBJ2-1
CASSFQRDPNYGYTF | TGTGCCAGCAGCTTTCAGAGAGACCCTAACTATGGCTACACCTTC | . | TRBV7-2 | many | TRBJ1-2
CASIYPRQGFADTQYF | TGTGCCAGCATTTATCCCCGACAGGGATTTGCAGATACGCAGTATTTT | TRBD1 | TRBV6-5 | few | TRBJ2-3
CAWHLDIYNEQFF | TGTGCCTGGCACCTAGATATCTACAATGAGCAGTTCTTC | . | TRBV30 | . | TRBJ2-1
CASSVDGVGDSEAFF | TGTGCCAGCAGCGTAGATGGAGTGGGGGACTCTGAAGCTTTCTTT | . | TRBV9 | few | TRBJ1-1
CSASRPNRGNEQFF | TGCAGTGCTAGTAGGCCAAATCGGGGCAATGAGCAGTTCTTC | . | TRBV20-1 | . | TRBJ2-1
CASSQGNQAEAFF | TGTGCCAGCAGCCAGGGGAACCAAGCTGAAGCTTTCTTT | . | TRBV4-2 | . | TRBJ1-1
CASSYPGQSYGYTF | TGTGCCAGCAGCTATCCGGGACAGAGCTATGGCTACACCTTC | TRBD1 | TRBV28 | once | TRBJ1-2
CASSYPRDGALFYNEQFF | TGTGCCAGCAGTTACCCCCGGGACGGGGCCCTGTTTTACAATGAGCAGTTCTTC | . | TRBV6-2/TRBV6-3 | few | TRBJ2-1
CASSFTDRGAYNEQFF | TGTGCCAGCAGTTTCACCGACAGGGGGGCGTACAATGAGCAGTTCTTC | TRBD1 | TRBV12-3/TRBV12-4 | . | TRBJ2-1
CASSLRLFPGGGETQYF | TGTGCCAGCAGCCTGAGACTATTTCCGGGAGGAGGAGAGACCCAGTACTTC | TRBD2 | TRBV7-8 | . | TRBJ2-5
CASSPPGSGGFYEQYF | TGTGCCAGCTCACCACCTGGGTCGGGTGGCTTCTACGAGCAGTACTTC | . | TRBV18 | many | TRBJ2-7
CASSGGGSETQYF | TGTGCCAGCTCAGGAGGGGGCTCAGAGACCCAGTACTTC | . | TRBV7-7 | . | TRBJ2-5
CASSSTAGQGIQYF | TGTGCCAGCAGCTCCACCGCGGGACAGGGGATCCAGTACTTC | TRBD1 | TRBV7-9 | . | TRBJ2-5
CASSEYSGTGGTFRRDQETQYF | TGTGCCAGCAGTGAATATAGCGGGACAGGGGGGACCTTCCGGAGGGATCAAGAGACCCAGTACTTC | TRBD1 | TRBV25-1 | many | TRBJ2-5
CAWSRGTGNTIYF | TGTGCCTGGAGTCGGGGTACTGGAAACACCATATATTTT | . | TRBV30 | few | TRBJ1-3
CASSEAAGGVHEQYF | TGTGCCAGCAGTGAAGCTGCCGGAGGAGTCCACGAGCAGTACTTC | . | TRBV6-1 | . | TRBJ2-7
CAISEQPNYGYTF | TGTGCCATCAGTGAACAGCCTAACTATGGCTACACCTTC | . | TRBV10-3 | many | TRBJ1-2
CASSQDLSETQYF | TGCGCCAGCAGCCAAGATTTATCAGAGACCCAGTACTTC | . | TRBV4-3 | . | TRBJ2-5
CASRKTVYEQYF | TGTGCCAGCAGAAAGACGGTTTACGAGCAGTACTTC | . | TRBV28 | . | TRBJ2-7
CASSLNPRETQYF | TGTGCCAGCAGTTTAAATCCGCGGGAGACCCAGTACTTC | . | TRBV12-3/TRBV12-4 | few | TRBJ2-5
CASSRRQAFRGYTF | TGTGCCAGCAGCCGAAGACAAGCGTTCCGTGGCTACACCTTC | . | TRBV5-6 | few | TRBJ1-2
CASSPSPANTEAFF | TGTGCCAGCAGCCCATCCCCAGCGAACACTGAAGCTTTCTTT | . | TRBV7-9 | . | TRBJ1-1
CASSFGTSREQYF | TGTGCCAGCAGTTTCGGGACTAGTCGCGAGCAGTACTTC | TRBD2 | TRBV12-3/TRBV12-4 | . | TRBJ2-7
CSARATQGGRYEQYF | TGCAGTGCTAGGGCCACTCAGGGAGGTCGGTACGAGCAGTACTTC | . | TRBV20-1 | few | TRBJ2-7
CATGEANTGELFF | TGTGCCACGGGGGAAGCGAACACCGGGGAGCTGTTTTTT | . | TRBV10-3 | few | TRBJ2-2
CASSLSADGYTF | TGTGCCAGCAGCTTAAGCGCCGATGGCTACACCTTC | . | TRBV7-9 | . | TRBJ1-2
CASSLHPTPRLGKETQYF | TGTGCCAGCAGTCTACACCCGACGCCGCGACTAGGGAAAGAGACCCAGTACTTC | . | TRBV27 | once | TRBJ2-5
CASSPFNQETQYF | TGTGCCAGCTCACCATTCAACCAAGAGACCCAGTACTTC | . | TRBV18 | few | TRBJ2-5
CSVMGQRHTEAFF | TGCAGCGTGATGGGCCAGAGGCACACTGAAGCTTTCTTT | . | TRBV29-1 | few | TRBJ1-1
CSARGTGTGVAYEQYF | TGCAGTGCTAGGGGTACAGGGACAGGGGTGGCCTACGAGCAGTACTTC | TRBD1 | TRBV20-1 | . | TRBJ2-7
CASSIQGEAFF | TGTGCCAGCAGCATACAGGGTGAAGCTTTCTTT | . | TRBV7-9 | . | TRBJ1-1
CASSYSGGVQTQYF | TGTGCCAGCAGTTACTCAGGGGGAGTTCAGACCCAGTACTTC | . | TRBV6-2/TRBV6-3 | many | TRBJ2-5
CAISPVAGEVTVQYF | TGTGCCATCAGTCCCGTAGCGGGAGAAGTCACGGTGCAGTACTTC | TRBD2 | TRBV10-3 | many | TRBJ2-7
CASSQTPGQGQYF | TGTGCCAGCAGCCAAACTCCGGGACAGGGACAGTACTTC | TRBD1 | TRBV4-2 | few | TRBJ2-7